This T cell receptor (beta chain) was observed in a study of CD8+CD57+ T cells in acquired aplastic anemia. On the study more broadly: Sorted cells (CD4+ and CD8+) yielded DNA amounts that averaged approximately 3.2 ug.

Trimming left V 4 bases short and J 6 bases short, with 16 bases between. There are 15 residues in the CDR3. Germline values: CDR1 SGDLS, CDR2 YYNGEE. Profiles of TCR beta VDJ and CDR3 were generated from a genomic DNA template. TCRdb independently ran MiXCR on the reads; one entry per CDR3 protein. The sample shows 200,000 to 250,000 distinct CDR3 sequences, under 65% of them seen only once. Remarks on this clonotype: The CDR3 end shows no conserved phenylalanine or tryptophan, and so a read error is likely.

Sequencing was done on a sample of sorted CD4+, CD8+, or CD8+CD57+ T cells (not recorded which) from PBMCs. The TCR originated in a human donor in good health. V usage is TRBV9 and J usage is TRBJ2-2; D gene uncertain. DNA of the CDR3: TGTGCCAGCAGCTCTTGGGTTCCCGGATCCGGGGAGCTGTTTTAT. Translation: CASSSWVPGSGELFY.